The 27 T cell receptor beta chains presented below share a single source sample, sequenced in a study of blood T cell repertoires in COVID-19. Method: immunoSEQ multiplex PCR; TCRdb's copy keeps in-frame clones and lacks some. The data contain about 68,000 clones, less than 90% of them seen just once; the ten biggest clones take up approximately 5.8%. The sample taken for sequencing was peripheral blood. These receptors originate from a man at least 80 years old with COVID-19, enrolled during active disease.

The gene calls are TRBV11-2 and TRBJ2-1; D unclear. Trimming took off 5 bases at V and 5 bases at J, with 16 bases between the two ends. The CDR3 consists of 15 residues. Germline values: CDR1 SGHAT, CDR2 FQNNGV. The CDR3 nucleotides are TGTGCCAGCAGCACCCGGTTGGGCGTCAACAATGAGCAGTTCTTC. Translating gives CASSTRLGVNNEQFF.

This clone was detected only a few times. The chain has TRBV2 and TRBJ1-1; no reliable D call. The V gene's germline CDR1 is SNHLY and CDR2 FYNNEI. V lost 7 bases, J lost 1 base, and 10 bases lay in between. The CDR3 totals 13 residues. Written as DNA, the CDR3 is TGTGCCAGCAAGGTCCGGGAGAACACTGAAGCTTTCTTT. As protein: CASKVRENTEAFF. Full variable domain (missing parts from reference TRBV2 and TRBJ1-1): EPEVTQTPSHQVTQMGQEVILRCVPISNHLYFYWYRQILGQKVEFLVSFYNNEISEKSEIFDDQFSVERPDGSNFTLKIRSTKLEDSAMYFCASKVRENTEAFFGQGTRLTVV.

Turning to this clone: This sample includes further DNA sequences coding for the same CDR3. The CDR3 spells CASTKTGTYGYTF. The CDR3 DNA reads TGTGCCAGCACTAAGACAGGGACCTATGGCTACACCTTC. The rearrangement uses TRBV3-1 (or the pseudogene TRBV3-2) and TRBJ1-2; 7 nucleotides agree with TRBD1. CDR3 length: 13 amino acids. Germline V gives CDR1 LGHDT, CDR2 YNNKEL (reference sequence). After removal of 7 bases from V and 4 bases from J, the junction contained 6 bases not matched to a gene.

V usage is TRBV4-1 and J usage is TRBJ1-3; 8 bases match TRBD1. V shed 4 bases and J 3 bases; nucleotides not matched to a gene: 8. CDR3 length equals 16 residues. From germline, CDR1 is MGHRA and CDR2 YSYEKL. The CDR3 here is CASSPDRDNGGNTIYF. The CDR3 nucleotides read TGCGCCAGCAGCCCGGACAGGGACAATGGTGGAAACACCATATATTTT.

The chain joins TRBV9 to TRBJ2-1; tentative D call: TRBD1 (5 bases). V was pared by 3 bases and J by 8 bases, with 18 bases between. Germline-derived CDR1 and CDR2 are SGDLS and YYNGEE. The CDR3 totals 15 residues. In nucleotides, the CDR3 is TGTGCCAGCAGCGGTCTCGGTCAGGGTCGCGATGAGCAGTTCTTC. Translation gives CASSGLGQGRDEQFF.

Here the CDR3 DNA reads TGTGCCAGCTCACAGGGGAACCAAGAGACCCAGTACTTC. Its translation: CASSQGNQETQYF. The chain couples TRBV18 to TRBJ2-5; D possibly corresponds to TRBD1 (5 bases). The germline V gene has CDR1 KGHSH and CDR2 LQKENI. V lost 4 bases, J lost 0 bases, and 6 bases lay in between. The length of the CDR3 is 13 residues.

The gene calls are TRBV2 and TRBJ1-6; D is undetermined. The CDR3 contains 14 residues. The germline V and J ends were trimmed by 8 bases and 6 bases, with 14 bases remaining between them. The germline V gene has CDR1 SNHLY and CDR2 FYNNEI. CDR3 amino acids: CASSRPRGNSPLHF. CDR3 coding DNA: TGTGCCAGCTCGAGACCCCGCGGTAATTCACCCCTCCACTTT.

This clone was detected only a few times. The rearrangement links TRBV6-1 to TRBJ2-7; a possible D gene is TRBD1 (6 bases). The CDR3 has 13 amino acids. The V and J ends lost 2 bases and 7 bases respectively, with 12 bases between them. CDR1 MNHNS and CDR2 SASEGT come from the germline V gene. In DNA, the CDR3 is TGTGCCAGCAGTGAATCGGTCAGGGGTGAGCAGTACTTC. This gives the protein CASSESVRGEQYF.

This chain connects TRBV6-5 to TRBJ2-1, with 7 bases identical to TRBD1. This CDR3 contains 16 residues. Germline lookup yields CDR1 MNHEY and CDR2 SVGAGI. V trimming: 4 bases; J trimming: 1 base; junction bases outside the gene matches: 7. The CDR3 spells CASSLTGASSYNEQFF. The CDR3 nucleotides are TGTGCCAGCAGTTTAACAGGGGCATCTTCCTACAATGAGCAGTTCTTC.

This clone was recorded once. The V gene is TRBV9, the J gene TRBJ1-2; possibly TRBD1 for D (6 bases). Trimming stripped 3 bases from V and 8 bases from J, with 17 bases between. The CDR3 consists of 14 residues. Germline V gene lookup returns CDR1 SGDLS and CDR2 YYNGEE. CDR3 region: CASSEGWGRRGYTF. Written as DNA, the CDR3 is TGTGCCAGCAGCGAGGGGTGGGGGCGTAGGGGCTACACCTTC.

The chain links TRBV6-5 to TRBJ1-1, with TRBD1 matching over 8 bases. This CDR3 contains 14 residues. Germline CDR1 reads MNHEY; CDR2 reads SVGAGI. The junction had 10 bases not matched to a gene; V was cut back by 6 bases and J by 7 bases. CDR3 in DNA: TGTGCCAGCAGCGTCAGGGGGCGAGGGGTTGAAGCTTTCTTT. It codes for CASSVRGRGVEAFF.

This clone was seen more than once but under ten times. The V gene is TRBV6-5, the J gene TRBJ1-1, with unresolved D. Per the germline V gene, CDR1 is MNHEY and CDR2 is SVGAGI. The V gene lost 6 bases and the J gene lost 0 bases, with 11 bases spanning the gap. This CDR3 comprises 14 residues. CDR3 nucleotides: TGTGCCAGCAGGAGGGTCGTCATGAACACTGAAGCTTTCTTT. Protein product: CASRRVVMNTEAFF.

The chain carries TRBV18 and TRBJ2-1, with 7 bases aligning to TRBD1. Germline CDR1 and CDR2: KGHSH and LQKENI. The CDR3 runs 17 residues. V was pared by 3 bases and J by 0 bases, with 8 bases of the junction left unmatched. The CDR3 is CASSPSGQAFSYNEQFF. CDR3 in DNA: TGTGCCAGCTCACCCTCCGGACAGGCTTTCTCCTACAATGAGCAGTTCTTC.

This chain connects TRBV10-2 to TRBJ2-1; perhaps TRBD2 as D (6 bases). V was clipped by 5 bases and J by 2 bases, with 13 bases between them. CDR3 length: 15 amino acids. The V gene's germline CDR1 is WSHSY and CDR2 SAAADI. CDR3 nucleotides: TGCGCCAGCAGTAGATTAGCGGATCCCTACAATGAGCAGTTCTTC. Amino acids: CASSRLADPYNEQFF.

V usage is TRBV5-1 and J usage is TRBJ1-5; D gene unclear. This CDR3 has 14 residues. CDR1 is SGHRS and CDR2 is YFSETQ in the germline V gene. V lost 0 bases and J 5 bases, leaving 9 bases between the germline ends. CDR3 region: CASSLEPSYQPQHF. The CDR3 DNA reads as TGCGCCAGCAGCTTGGAACCTAGTTATCAGCCCCAGCATTTT.

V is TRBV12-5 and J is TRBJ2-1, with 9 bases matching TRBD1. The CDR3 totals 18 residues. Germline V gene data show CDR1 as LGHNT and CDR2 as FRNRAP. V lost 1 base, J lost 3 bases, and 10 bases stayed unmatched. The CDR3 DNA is TGTGCTAGTGGTTTGGGTCCCGGGACAGGGACGCGCTACAATGAGCAGTTCTTC. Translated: CASGLGPGTGTRYNEQFF. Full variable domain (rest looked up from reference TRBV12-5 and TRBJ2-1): DARVTQTPRHKVTEMGQEVTMRCQPILGHNTVFWYRQTMMQGLELLAYFRNRAPLDDSGMPKDRFSAEMPDATLATLKIQPSEPRDSAVYFCASGLGPGTGTRYNEQFFGPGTRLTVL.

The CDR3 is CASSSDRSSGNTIYF. The CDR3 DNA follows: TGTGCCAGCAGCTCTGACAGGAGCTCTGGAAACACCATATATTTT. J is TRBJ1-3 and V is TRBV7-2, with a tentative D call TRBD1 (6 bases). CDR1 and CDR2 from the germline V gene are SGHTA and FQGNSA. V dropped 4 bases and J dropped 0 bases, with 10 bases sitting between them. This CDR3 contains 15 residues.

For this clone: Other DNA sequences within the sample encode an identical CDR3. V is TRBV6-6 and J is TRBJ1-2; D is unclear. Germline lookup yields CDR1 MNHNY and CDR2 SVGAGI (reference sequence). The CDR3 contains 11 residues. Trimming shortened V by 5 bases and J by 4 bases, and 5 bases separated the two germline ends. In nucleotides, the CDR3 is TGTGCCAGCAGTCCAGGCTATGGCTACACCTTC. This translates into CASSPGYGYTF.

The CDR3 reads CASSPRGDRASGANVLTF. CDR3 coding DNA: TGTGCCAGCAGCCCAAGGGGGGACAGGGCCTCTGGGGCCAACGTCCTGACTTTC. V usage is TRBV7-3 and J usage is TRBJ2-6; 9 nucleotides agree with TRBD1. The germline V gene encodes CDR1 SGHTA and CDR2 FQGTGA. V shed 5 bases and J 0 bases; nucleotides not matched to a gene: 8. The CDR3 contains 18 residues. Together with reference TRBV7-3 and TRBJ2-6, the CDR3 gives the full variable domain: GAGVSQTPSNKVTEKGKYVELRCDPISGHTALYWYRQSLGQGPEFLIYFQGTGAADDSGLPNDRFFAVRPEGSVSTLKIQRTERGDSAVYLCASSPRGDRASGANVLTFGAGSRLTVL.

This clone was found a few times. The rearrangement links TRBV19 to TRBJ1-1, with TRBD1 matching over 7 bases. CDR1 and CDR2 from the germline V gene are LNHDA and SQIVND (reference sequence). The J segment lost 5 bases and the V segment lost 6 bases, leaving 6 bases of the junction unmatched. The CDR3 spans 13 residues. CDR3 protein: CASSNHRGTEAFF. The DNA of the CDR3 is TGTGCCAGTAGCAACCACAGGGGTACTGAAGCTTTCTTT. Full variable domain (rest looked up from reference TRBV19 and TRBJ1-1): DGGITQSPKYLFRKEGQNVTLSCEQNLNHDAMYWYRQDPGQGLRLIYYSQIVNDFQKGDIAEGYSVSREKKESFPLTVTSAQKNPTAFYLCASSNHRGTEAFFGQGTRLTVV.

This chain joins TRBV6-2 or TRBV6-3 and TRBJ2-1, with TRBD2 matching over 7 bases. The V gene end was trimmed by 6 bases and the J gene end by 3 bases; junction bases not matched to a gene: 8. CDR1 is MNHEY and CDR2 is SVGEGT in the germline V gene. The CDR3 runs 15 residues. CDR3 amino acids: CASRPLADHYNEQFF. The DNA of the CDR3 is TGTGCCAGCAGACCTCTAGCGGATCACTACAATGAGCAGTTCTTC.

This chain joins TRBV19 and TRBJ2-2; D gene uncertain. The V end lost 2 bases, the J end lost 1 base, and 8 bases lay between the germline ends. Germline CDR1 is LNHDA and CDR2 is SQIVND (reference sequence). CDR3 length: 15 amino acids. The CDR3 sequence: CASSILTQNTGELFF. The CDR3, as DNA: TGTGCCAGTAGTATACTGACACAGAACACCGGGGAGCTGTTTTTT.

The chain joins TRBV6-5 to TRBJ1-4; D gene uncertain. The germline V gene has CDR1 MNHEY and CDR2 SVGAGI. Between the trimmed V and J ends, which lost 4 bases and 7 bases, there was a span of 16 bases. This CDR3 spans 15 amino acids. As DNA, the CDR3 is TGTGCCAGCAGTTCAGAGTCCGGGGTTGGTGAAAAACTGTTTTTT. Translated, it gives CASSSESGVGEKLFF.

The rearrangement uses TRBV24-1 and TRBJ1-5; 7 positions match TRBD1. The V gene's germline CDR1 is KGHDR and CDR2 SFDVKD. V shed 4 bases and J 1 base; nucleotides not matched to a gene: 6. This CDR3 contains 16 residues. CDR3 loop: CATSEAGTESNQPQHF. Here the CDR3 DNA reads TGTGCCACCAGTGAAGCCGGGACAGAGAGCAATCAGCCCCAGCATTTT.

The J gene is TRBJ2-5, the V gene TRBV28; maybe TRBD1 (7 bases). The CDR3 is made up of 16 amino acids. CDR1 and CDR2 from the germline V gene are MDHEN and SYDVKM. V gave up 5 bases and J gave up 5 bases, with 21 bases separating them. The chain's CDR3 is CASSLRDSKGRETQYF. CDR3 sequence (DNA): TGTGCCAGCAGTCTCCGGGACAGCAAAGGGAGGGAGACCCAGTACTTC.

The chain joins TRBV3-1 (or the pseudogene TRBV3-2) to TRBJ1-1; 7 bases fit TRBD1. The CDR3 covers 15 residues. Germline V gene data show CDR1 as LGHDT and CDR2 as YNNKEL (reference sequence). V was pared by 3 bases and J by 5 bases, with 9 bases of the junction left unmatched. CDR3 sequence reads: CASSHRSGGWTEAFF. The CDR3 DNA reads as TGTGCCAGCAGCCACCGATCAGGGGGTTGGACTGAAGCTTTCTTT.

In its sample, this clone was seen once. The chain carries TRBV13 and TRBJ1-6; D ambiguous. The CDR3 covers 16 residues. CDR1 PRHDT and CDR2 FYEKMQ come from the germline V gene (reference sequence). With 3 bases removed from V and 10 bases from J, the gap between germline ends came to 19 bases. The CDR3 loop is CASSFRGGSGSSPLHF. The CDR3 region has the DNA TGTGCCAGCAGCTTCAGAGGAGGGAGTGGAAGCTCACCCCTCCACTTT.